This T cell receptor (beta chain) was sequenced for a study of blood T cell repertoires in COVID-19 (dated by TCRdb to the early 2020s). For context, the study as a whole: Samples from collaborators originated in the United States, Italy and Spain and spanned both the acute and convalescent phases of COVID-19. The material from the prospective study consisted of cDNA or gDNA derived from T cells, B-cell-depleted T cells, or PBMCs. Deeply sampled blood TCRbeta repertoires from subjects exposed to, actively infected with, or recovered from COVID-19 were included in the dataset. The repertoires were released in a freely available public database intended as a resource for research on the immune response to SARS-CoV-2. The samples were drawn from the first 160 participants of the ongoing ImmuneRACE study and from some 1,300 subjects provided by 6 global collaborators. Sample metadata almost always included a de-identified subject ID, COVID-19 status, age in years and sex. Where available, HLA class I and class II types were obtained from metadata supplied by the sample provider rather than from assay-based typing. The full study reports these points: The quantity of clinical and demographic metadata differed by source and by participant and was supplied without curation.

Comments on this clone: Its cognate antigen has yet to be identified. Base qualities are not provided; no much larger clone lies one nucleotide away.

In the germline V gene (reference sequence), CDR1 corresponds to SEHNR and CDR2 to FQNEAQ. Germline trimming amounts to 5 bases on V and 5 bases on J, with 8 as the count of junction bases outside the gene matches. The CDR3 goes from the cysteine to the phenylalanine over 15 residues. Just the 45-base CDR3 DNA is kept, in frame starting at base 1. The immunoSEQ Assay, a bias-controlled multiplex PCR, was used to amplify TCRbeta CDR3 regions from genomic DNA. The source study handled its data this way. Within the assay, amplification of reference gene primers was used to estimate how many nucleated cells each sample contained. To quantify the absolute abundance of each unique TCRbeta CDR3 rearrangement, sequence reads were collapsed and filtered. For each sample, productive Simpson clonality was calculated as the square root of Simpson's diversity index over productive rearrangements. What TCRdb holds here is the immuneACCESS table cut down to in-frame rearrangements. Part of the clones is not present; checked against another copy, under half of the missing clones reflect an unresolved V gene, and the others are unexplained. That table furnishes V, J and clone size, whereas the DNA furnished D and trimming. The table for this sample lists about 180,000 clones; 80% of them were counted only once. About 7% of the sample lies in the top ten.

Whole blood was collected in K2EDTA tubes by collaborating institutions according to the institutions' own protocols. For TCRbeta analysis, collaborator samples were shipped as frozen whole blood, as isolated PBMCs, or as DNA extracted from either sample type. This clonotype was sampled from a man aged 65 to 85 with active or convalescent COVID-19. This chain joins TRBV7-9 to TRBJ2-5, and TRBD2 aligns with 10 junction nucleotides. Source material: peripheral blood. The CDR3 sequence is CASSAGLADPETQYF. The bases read TGTGCCAGCAGCGCCGGACTAGCGGACCCGGAGACCCAGTACTTC.